Listed below are T cell receptor beta chains from one sample, sequenced in a study of graft-versus-host responses after intestinal transplantation. Their cognate antigens are unknown. Sequenced by immunoSEQ multiplex PCR; TCRdb stores in-frame clones only, minus some. The table shows about 130,000 clones, with nearly 95% occurring only once. Material: unstimulated CD4+ T cells sorted from spleen or lymph node cells, obtained before intestinal transplant. These TCRs come from a human donor who received an intestinal transplant. The CDR3 runs from the conserved cysteine through the conserved F or W. D genes are given only for firm matches. Clone size, where shown, is once, few, many, or a class for clones that have expanded.

D gene	J gene	clone size	V gene	CDR3 DNA	CDR3 protein
.	TRBJ2-3	.	TRBV15	TGTGCCACCAGCAGAGAGGTGGATACGCAGTATTTT	CATSREVDTQYF
TRBD2	TRBJ2-1	.	TRBV10-3	TGTGCCATCAGTGAGTCGGTGACTAGCATCTACAATGAGCAGTTCTTC	CAISESVTSIYNEQFF
.	TRBJ2-7	few	TRBV6-5	TGTGCCAGCAGTTACTCGTCCATGACAGCCTACGAGCAGTACTTC	CASSYSSMTAYEQYF
.	TRBJ1-1	.	TRBV29-1	TGCAGCGTTGCCGGGACCGCCGAGGGTGAAGCTTTCTTT	CSVAGTAEGEAFF
TRBD2	TRBJ2-3	.	TRBV7-2	TGTGCCAGCAGCTTAACTCGCGGGAGGGAGGTTTGGAGCACAGATACGCAGTATTTT	CASSLTRGREVWSTDTQYF
.	TRBJ1-1	.	TRBV7-2	TGTGCCAGCAGCTTAGTGTCCGGGAGCGGGACTGAAGCTTTCTTT	CASSLVSGSGTEAFF
.	TRBJ2-4	.	TRBV23-1	TGCGCCAGCAGTCAACGGGACATACTAGCCAAAAACATTCAGTACTTC	CASSQRDILAKNIQYF
TRBD1	TRBJ2-1	.	TRBV27	TGTGCCAGCAGTTTCCCGACAGGGGGCGCGGGTCGAACTACCAATGAGCAGTTCTTC	CASSFPTGGAGRTTNEQFF
TRBD2	TRBJ2-3	.	TRBV27	TGTGCCAGTTCCTATAACGGACTAGCGGGAGTAGATACGCAGTATTTT	CASSYNGLAGVDTQYF
.	TRBJ2-3	.	TRBV5-8	TGTGCCAGCAGCTCTGGAGGGGGAATAGATACGCAGTATTTT	CASSSGGGIDTQYF
.	TRBJ1-2	once	TRBV28	TGTGCCAGCAGTCCTCTTGGGTATGGCTACACCTTC	CASSPLGYGYTF
TRBD2	TRBJ2-2	.	TRBV19	TGTGCCAGTAGTATAGCCCGGACTAGCGGGACCATTGCCGGGGAGCTGTTTTTT	CASSIARTSGTIAGELFF
.	TRBJ1-5	.	TRBV4-3	TGCGCCAGCAGCCAAGATAATCAGCCCCAGCATTTT	CASSQDNQPQHF
.	TRBJ2-2	.	TRBV19	TGTGCCAGTAGTAACCAGGGGAACACCGGGGAGCTGTTTTTT	CASSNQGNTGELFF
TRBD1	TRBJ2-7	.	TRBV4-1	TGCGCCAGCAGCCAAGATCTGGGACAGGTTCGGGGTGAGCAGTACTTC	CASSQDLGQVRGEQYF
.	TRBJ2-1	.	TRBV4-2	TGTGCCAGCAGCCACGAGCGGAAGCTTTTCAATGAGCAGTTCTTC	CASSHERKLFNEQFF
.	TRBJ1-5	.	TRBV14	TGTGCCAGCAGCATTACGACATGGGACACTAGCAATCAGCCCCAGCATTTT	CASSITTWDTSNQPQHF
.	TRBJ1-4	.	TRBV23-1	TGCGCCAGCAGGCCCAAGGGGGGCTGCACTAATGAAAAACTGTTTTTT	CASRPKGGCTNEKLFF
TRBD1	TRBJ2-7	.	TRBV27	TGTGCCAGCACCTTTCGACAGGGAGACTACTCCGAGCAGTACTTC	CASTFRQGDYSEQYF
TRBD1	TRBJ2-7	.	TRBV5-4	TGTGCCAGCAGCTTGGTCGCAGGGACAGGGAGTTACGAGCAGTACTTC	CASSLVAGTGSYEQYF
TRBD2	TRBJ2-3	.	TRBV7-3	TGTGCCAGCAGCTTAATGGCGGGAGGGGCAGATACGCAGTATTTT	CASSLMAGGADTQYF
TRBD1	TRBJ1-1	.	TRBV19	TGTGCCAGTAGTACATACAGGGGAGCTTTCTTT	CASSTYRGAFF
.	TRBJ2-7	.	TRBV18	TGTGCCAGCTCACCACCAGGAGGACAGTTCTACGAGCAGTACTTC	CASSPPGGQFYEQYF
TRBD1	TRBJ1-5	.	TRBV28	TGTGCCAGTAGTGACCGACAGGGGGCAGGCAATCAGCCCCAGCATTTT	CASSDRQGAGNQPQHF
TRBD1	TRBJ1-1	.	TRBV11-3	TGTGCCAGCAGCGCCACAGGGGCCACTGAAGCTTTCTTT	CASSATGATEAFF
TRBD1	TRBJ1-6	.	TRBV5-1	TGCGCCAGCAGCTTGCGGACAGGGGACAATTCACCCCTCCACTTT	CASSLRTGDNSPLHF
TRBD1	TRBJ1-3	.	TRBV28	TGTGCCAGCACCTCCCTGGTAGGGGGCAACACCATATATTTT	CASTSLVGGNTIYF
TRBD1	TRBJ1-3	.	TRBV18	TGTGCCAGCTCACCAGCCGGGGGATCGACAGGGGCTGGAAACACCATATATTTT	CASSPAGGSTGAGNTIYF
TRBD2	TRBJ2-1	.	TRBV6-1	TGTGCCAGCAGTGAACGAAGAGCGGGAGGAAGGGAGCAGTTCTTC	CASSERRAGGREQFF
TRBD1	TRBJ2-7	.	TRBV4-3	TGCGCCAGCAGCCAAGCCTGGACAGGGGGCATCTACGAGCAGTACTTC	CASSQAWTGGIYEQYF
.	TRBJ1-5	.	TRBV6-6	TGTGCCAGCAGTTACTCTTCTAGCAATCAGCCCCAGCATTTT	CASSYSSSNQPQHF
TRBD2	TRBJ2-1	.	TRBV5-1	TGCGCCAGCAACTTGATATCCGGGCTAGCGGGAGTTCTTTCCTACAATGAGCAGTTCTTC	CASNLISGLAGVLSYNEQFF
TRBD1	TRBJ1-2	.	TRBV30	TGTGCCTGGAGAGCCGGGACAGGGAACTATGGCTACACCTTC	CAWRAGTGNYGYTF
TRBD1	TRBJ1-5	.	TRBV27	TGTGCCAGCAGCCCACGTCCGCAGGGGGTGGGCAATCAGCCCCAGCATTTT	CASSPRPQGVGNQPQHF
.	TRBJ1-2	.	TRBV9	TGTGCCAGCAGCGTAGAAGTCAGTCCTAACTATGGCTACACCTTC	CASSVEVSPNYGYTF
TRBD1	TRBJ1-5	.	TRBV10-3	TGTGCCATCAGTGAGCAGACAGGGCGGGGGCAGCCCCAGCATTTT	CAISEQTGRGQPQHF
.	TRBJ1-3	few	TRBV19	TGTGCCAGCGCATCTCGGGGTAGTGGAAACACCATATATTTT	CASASRGSGNTIYF
.	TRBJ1-1	.	TRBV9	TGTGCCAGCAGCGTAGGGGTGGAGTTGAACACTGAAGCTTTCTTT	CASSVGVELNTEAFF
.	TRBJ2-1	.	TRBV4-1	TGCGCCAGCAGCCAAGGGGCCTGGATAGGGGGCAATGAGCAGTTCTTC	CASSQGAWIGGNEQFF
TRBD2	TRBJ2-2	.	TRBV19	TGTGCCAGTAGTATTCGAGGCCCGGGAGGGGCGAACACCGGGGAGCTGTTTTTT	CASSIRGPGGANTGELFF
TRBD2	TRBJ2-7	once	TRBV7-9	TGTGCCAGCAGCCCATTAGGGAGGGAGGGATATTACGAGCAGTACTTC	CASSPLGREGYYEQYF
.	TRBJ2-7	.	TRBV11-2	TGTGCCAGCAGCTTATCGGCGGGCGCAAGTTGGTCATACGAGCAGTACTTC	CASSLSAGASWSYEQYF
TRBD2	TRBJ2-7	.	TRBV29-1	TGCAGCGTTGAAGGCACCGGGACTAGCGCCTCCTACGAGCAGTACTTC	CSVEGTGTSASYEQYF
.	TRBJ1-5	.	TRBV28	TGTGCCAGCAGCGGACCGGGACGTCTTAGCAATCAGCCCCAGCATTTT	CASSGPGRLSNQPQHF
.	TRBJ2-1	.	TRBV4-1	TGCGCCAGCAGCCAAGTCCCGGCGGGCGTCGGATACAATGAGCAGTTCTTC	CASSQVPAGVGYNEQFF